This T cell receptor (beta chain) was documented in a study of Ad26.COV2.S vaccination and SARS-CoV-2 variants. Study-level information: Ad26.COV2.S, an intramuscular injection, was given once or twice 56 days apart. General observations from the study: In TCR breadth and depth analyses, total T cell responses may have been underestimated.

Profiled with immunoSEQ multiplex PCR; TCRdb holds only in-frame clones, not every one. Here the sample spans roughly 350,000 clones, around 87% being singletons. Note on this clone: The antigen remains unidentified.

Treatment meaning: approximately 18 received Ad26.COV2.S at low or high dose, single or two shots; about 5 received placebo; per-sample allocation not given. On day 63 after the first injection, vaccine and placebo recipients gave samples. Vaccine was an Ad26 vector expressing Wuhan-strain SARS-CoV-2 spike. Trimming cost V 1 base and J 0 bases, with 12 bases left between them. There are 16 residues in the CDR3. The V gene's germline CDR1 is SGHVS and CDR2 FNYEAQ. The receptor comes from a person aged 18-65 years who received the Ad26.COV2.S COVID-19 vaccine or a placebo. The sample consisted of peripheral blood, taken in a trial of Ad26.COV2.S vaccine versus placebo. The chain recombines TRBV7-6 with TRBJ1-1; possible D gene TRBD1, 5 bases. The CDR3: CASSLGTGPLNTEAFF. As DNA, the CDR3 is TGTGCCAGCAGCTTAGGCACAGGTCCATTGAACACTGAAGCTTTCTTT.